A selection of T cell receptor beta chains follows, all from one sample in a study of blood T cell repertoires in COVID-19. The assay was immunoSEQ multiplex PCR, and TCRdb's table has in-frame clones only and misses some. The table includes 300,000 to 400,000 clones, 87% detected once. Sequenced input: peripheral blood. The receptor set was obtained from a young man with COVID-19, enrolled during active disease. The CDR3 runs from the conserved cysteine through the conserved F or W. A D gene is named only where the DNA matches it firmly. Clone sizes are given selectively: once, few, many, or a class where the clone is expanded.

TRBV18	TRBJ1-3	-	once	CASSPRPLSSGNTIYF	TGTGCCAGCTCACCGAGGCCACTTAGCTCTGGAAACACCATATATTTT
TRBV19	TRBJ1-6	TRBD1	-	CASTKGAGGSYNSPLHF	TGTGCCAGTACCAAGGGGGCAGGGGGCTCCTATAATTCACCCCTCCACTTT
TRBV27	TRBJ1-5	TRBD1	-	CASSPGTVHNQPQHF	TGTGCCAGCAGCCCCGGGACAGTACACAATCAGCCCCAGCATTTT
TRBV25-1	TRBJ1-2	TRBD1	-	CASSRGTNYGYTF	TGTGCTTCCTCCAGGGGGACTAACTATGGCTACACCTTC
TRBV10-3	TRBJ2-1	TRBD2	-	CAISDGTSVVNEQFF	TGTGCCATCAGTGATGGGACTAGCGTAGTGAATGAGCAGTTCTTC
TRBV2	TRBJ2-1	TRBD2	-	CASSRLAGDNEQFF	TGTGCCAGCAGTAGGCTAGCGGGAGACAATGAGCAGTTCTTC
TRBV18	TRBJ2-5	-	-	CASSPPARETQYF	TGTGCCAGCTCACCACCGGCCAGAGAGACCCAGTACTTC
TRBV4-2	TRBJ2-7	-	once	CASSQTTASSYEQYF	TGTGCCAGCAGCCAGACTACGGCCTCTTCCTACGAGCAGTACTTC
TRBV9	TRBJ2-1	-	-	CASSVEENEQFF	TGTGCCAGCAGCGTAGAGGAGAATGAGCAGTTCTTC
TRBV6-1	TRBJ2-7	TRBD2	-	CASSVRQSTGGGTYEQYF	TGTGCCAGCAGTGTACGGCAATCAACGGGGGGTGGGACCTACGAGCAGTACTTC
TRBV9	TRBJ2-3	TRBD1	-	CASRTGFTDTQYF	TGTGCCAGCAGGACAGGGTTCACAGATACGCAGTATTTT
TRBV7-3	TRBJ1-2	-	-	CASSPRGERGYTF	TGTGCCAGCAGCCCCCGGGGGGAGCGCGGCTACACCTTC
TRBV9	TRBJ2-1	TRBD1	-	CASRATGSSYNEQFF	TGTGCCAGCAGAGCGACAGGGAGCTCCTACAATGAGCAGTTCTTC
TRBV6-5	TRBJ2-7	-	few	CASSESDSAYEQYF	TGTGCCAGCAGCGAGAGCGACAGCGCCTACGAGCAGTACTTC
TRBV27	TRBJ2-5	TRBD2	-	CASSLLGRLAGNQETQYF	TGTGCCAGCAGTTTACTAGGACGGTTAGCGGGAAATCAAGAGACCCAGTACTTC
TRBV5-1	TRBJ2-2	-	-	CASSPGGGTPGELFF	TGCGCCAGCAGCCCTGGGGGGGGCACCCCCGGGGAGCTGTTTTTT
TRBV11-1	TRBJ1-1	-	once	CASSLRSDQGFTEAFF	TGTGCCAGCAGCTTAAGGTCGGATCAGGGGTTCACTGAAGCTTTCTTT
TRBV4-2	TRBJ2-7	-	-	CASSHAVIVGGSYEQYF	TGTGCCAGCAGCCACGCAGTCATTGTGGGAGGTTCCTACGAGCAGTACTTC
TRBV7-2	TRBJ1-2	TRBD1	-	CASSSRQGLYGYTF	TGTGCCAGCAGCTCAAGACAGGGCCTCTATGGCTACACCTTC
TRBV3-1/TRBV3-2	TRBJ2-7	-	-	CASAKQGPYEQYF	TGTGCCAGCGCGAAGCAGGGGCCCTACGAGCAGTACTTC
TRBV5-6	TRBJ2-5	TRBD1	-	CASSSTGAETQYF	TGTGCCAGCAGCTCAACAGGGGCGGAGACCCAGTACTTC
TRBV3-1/TRBV3-2	TRBJ2-7	TRBD2	-	CASSRSGGARVEQYF	TGTGCCAGCAGCCGAAGCGGGGGGGCACGTGTCGAGCAGTACTTC
TRBV5-5	TRBJ2-1	-	once	CASSLLPDNYNEQFF	TGTGCCAGCAGCTTGCTCCCGGACAACTACAATGAGCAGTTCTTC
TRBV27	TRBJ2-7	TRBD1	once	CASSLSLQGAYEQYF	TGTGCCAGCAGTTTATCGCTCCAGGGGGCCTACGAGCAGTACTTC
TRBV7-9	TRBJ2-1	-	-	CASSLRENNEQFF	TGTGCCAGCAGCCTCCGGGAAAACAATGAGCAGTTCTTC
TRBV6-5	TRBJ1-2	TRBD1	many	CASSYLTGTVNYGYTF	TGTGCCAGCAGTTACTTGACTGGGACAGTTAACTATGGCTACACCTTC
TRBV5-5	TRBJ1-1	-	few	CASRLYVQVNTEAFF	TGTGCCAGCAGACTATACGTACAGGTAAACACTGAAGCTTTCTTT
TRBV7-2	TRBJ2-7	TRBD2	-	CASSLAPTSSGGGYEQYF	TGTGCCAGCAGCTTAGCCCCCACCTCTAGCGGGGGGGGATACGAGCAGTACTTC
TRBV6-5	TRBJ1-2	-	-	CASSYAPQALGYGYTF	TGTGCCAGCAGTTATGCCCCCCAGGCCCTGGGCTATGGCTACACCTTC
TRBV2	TRBJ2-3	-	-	CASSEAGPLTDTQYF	TGTGCCAGCAGTGAAGCGGGGCCACTCACAGATACGCAGTATTTT
TRBV4-3	TRBJ2-7	-	-	CASSVHREIASEQYF	TGCGCCAGCAGCGTACACAGGGAGATTGCCTCCGAGCAGTACTTC
TRBV18	TRBJ2-5	-	-	CASSLTQETQYF	TGTGCCAGCTCACTAACTCAAGAGACCCAGTACTTC
TRBV27	TRBJ2-7	TRBD1	-	CASSFWDRLYEQYF	TGTGCCAGCAGTTTCTGGGACAGGCTGTACGAGCAGTACTTC
TRBV27	TRBJ2-1	-	-	CASSLFRSREFYNEQFF	TGTGCCAGCAGTTTATTCCGGTCAAGGGAGTTTTACAATGAGCAGTTCTTC
TRBV14	TRBJ1-2	TRBD1	once	CASSQKVGQGARGYTF	TGTGCCAGCAGCCAGAAAGTGGGACAGGGGGCCCGTGGCTACACCTTC
TRBV7-8	TRBJ2-2	TRBD1	few	CASSLAPGGSTGELFF	TGTGCCAGCAGCTTAGCACCAGGGGGAAGTACCGGGGAGCTGTTTTTT
TRBV7-9	TRBJ1-2	-	-	CASGFGTQYGYTF	TGTGCCAGCGGATTCGGGACTCAGTATGGCTACACCTTC
TRBV19	TRBJ2-6	-	-	CASSTGHLSGANVLTF	TGTGCCAGTAGTACCGGACATCTCTCTGGGGCCAACGTCCTGACTTTC
TRBV19	TRBJ1-6	TRBD1	-	CASTLRTGYNSPLHF	TGTGCCAGTACCCTGAGGACAGGGTATAATTCACCCCTCCACTTT
TRBV4-1	TRBJ1-5	-	-	CASSQLWTGNQPQHF	TGCGCCAGCAGCCAACTCTGGACAGGCAATCAGCCCCAGCATTTT
TRBV28	TRBJ2-7	TRBD2	-	CASSPTGLAGGSYEQYF	TGTGCCAGCAGCCCCACGGGACTAGCGGGAGGATCCTACGAGCAGTACTTC
TRBV6-2/TRBV6-3	TRBJ1-5	-	-	CASSRRTVDSNQPQHF	TGTGCCAGCAGTCGCCGGACAGTTGATAGCAATCAGCCCCAGCATTTT
TRBV18	TRBJ2-1	TRBD1	-	CASSSGTGEYNEQFF	TGTGCCAGCTCGTCCGGGACAGGGGAGTACAATGAGCAGTTCTTC
TRBV6-5	TRBJ1-6	TRBD1	-	CASSYSVGGAGSPLHF	TGTGCCAGCAGTTACTCTGTAGGGGGCGCGGGTTCACCCCTCCACTTT
TRBV6-6	TRBJ2-1	-	-	CASSYSLVVYNEQFF	TGTGCCAGCAGTTACAGTCTGGTAGTGTACAATGAGCAGTTCTTC
TRBV7-6	TRBJ2-2	TRBD1	-	CASSLGQGAGELFF	TGTGCCAGCAGCTTAGGACAGGGGGCCGGGGAGCTGTTTTTT
TRBV5-4	TRBJ2-1	TRBD2	-	CASSLGGLAGYNEQFF	TGTGCCAGCAGCTTGGGCGGACTAGCGGGATACAATGAGCAGTTCTTC